This record concerns one TCR beta chain sequence. This record belongs to a study of blood T cell repertoires in COVID-19. Study summary: Samples representing acute and convalescent COVID-19 were sourced from the United States, Italy and Spain.

Only in-frame clones appear in the TCRdb table, and some are missing; sequencing was by immunoSEQ multiplex PCR. Of about 250,000 clones listed, 87% are singletons. Germline CDR1 SGDLS, CDR2 YYNGEE. The length of the CDR3 is 13 residues. V lost 3 bases, J lost 6 bases, and 5 bases stayed unmatched. The receptor was isolated from a man younger than 35 with active or convalescent COVID-19. This chain joins TRBV9 and TRBJ1-2; 7 bases are a match to TRBD1. The sample taken for sequencing was peripheral blood. CDR3: CASSEVQGNGYTF. The CDR3 DNA follows: TGTGCCAGCAGCGAAGTACAGGGGAATGGCTACACCTTC.